The 15 T cell receptor beta chains below come from one sample, sequenced in a study of T cells after yellow fever vaccination. TCRdb reprocessed the 5' RACE reads with MiXCR, giving one entry per CDR3 protein. This sample has about 300,000 distinct CDR3 sequences, with less than 9.5% found just once. Material: CD4+ T cells sorted from PBMCs, obtained 5 days after the yellow fever booster vaccination. The receptors shown here come from a young man who received the YFV17D yellow fever vaccine.

V is TRBV4-1 and J is TRBJ1-1; unclear D gene. This CDR3 comprises 13 residues. Trimming removed 6 bases from V and 1 base from J, with 9 bases in between. Germline V gene data show CDR1 as MGHRA and CDR2 as YSYEKL. The CDR3 loop is CASRSVSNTEAFF. CDR3 bases: TGCGCCAGCAGATCGGTTTCGAACACTGAAGCTTTCTTT.

This clonotype was observed a few times. The chain recombines TRBV6-2 or TRBV6-3 with TRBJ2-5; a weak D match, TRBD1 (6 bases). Trimming took off 2 bases at V and 2 bases at J, with 15 bases between the two ends. Germline lookup yields CDR1 MNHEY and CDR2 SVGEGT. The CDR3 runs 16 residues. CDR3 in DNA: TGTGCCAGCAGTTACCGCTCGGGACAAAATCAAGAGACCCAGTACTTC. Translating gives CASSYRSGQNQETQYF.

This chain links TRBV2 with TRBJ1-2; no clear D gene. Trimming pared 4 bases from V and 4 bases from J, leaving 13 bases between. This CDR3 comprises 14 residues. Germline V lookup: CDR1 SNHLY, CDR2 FYNNEI. CDR3 DNA sequence: TGTGCCAGCAGTGCGACTCGTTCTTCCTATGGCTACACCTTC. Encoded protein: CASSATRSSYGYTF.

This clonotype was found many times. The chain joins TRBV6-6 to TRBJ1-3, with D unresolved. The CDR3 is 16 amino acids. Trimming cost V 5 bases and J 0 bases, with 14 bases left between them. The V gene's germline CDR1 is MNHNY and CDR2 SVGAGI (reference sequence). CDR3 protein: CASSTTTDLSGNTIYF. Here the CDR3 DNA reads TGTGCCAGCAGTACAACGACCGACCTCTCTGGAAACACCATATATTTT.

In this sample, this clonotype turned up a few times. The J gene is TRBJ1-2, the V gene TRBV7-2; D is possibly TRBD1 (6 bases). Germline V gene sequence: CDR1 SGHTA, CDR2 FQGNSA. Trimming took 5 bases from V and 0 from J, leaving 10 bases between them. The CDR3 extends over 14 amino acids. The chain's CDR3 is CASSTGQPNYGYTF. CDR3 sequence (DNA): TGTGCCAGCAGCACCGGACAGCCTAACTATGGCTACACCTTC.

The table lists this clonotype with a few counts. This chain connects TRBV29-1 to TRBJ1-1; TRBD1 aligns across 7 bases. The CDR3 covers 13 residues. Per germline, CDR1 SQVTM and CDR2 ANQGSEA. After removal of 7 bases from V and 6 bases from J, the junction contained 11 bases not matched to a gene. The CDR3 spells CSAGTAFRAEAFF. The CDR3 DNA is TGCAGCGCCGGGACAGCCTTCCGGGCTGAAGCTTTCTTT.

Written as DNA, the CDR3 is TGTGCCAGCAGTTTCTGGACCTACAGGGGGCTCGGCTACACCTTC. It specifies CASSFWTYRGLGYTF. The chain couples TRBV6-2 or TRBV6-3 to TRBJ1-2, with 9 bases identical to TRBD1. The CDR3 has 15 amino acids. CDR1 MNHEY and CDR2 SVGEGT come from the germline V gene. V trimming: 4 bases; J trimming: 8 bases; junction bases outside the gene matches: 11.

J is TRBJ2-6 and V is TRBV3-1; D may be TRBD1 (6 bases). The length of the CDR3 is 17 residues. Germline values: CDR1 LGHDT, CDR2 YNNKEL (reference sequence). V was cut by 1 base and J by 0 bases, with 10 bases left in between. CDR3 DNA: TGTGCCAGCAGCCAAGCAGGGGACCTCTCTGGGGCCAACGTCCTGACTTTC. Translating gives CASSQAGDLSGANVLTF. The full variable domain, rest sourced from reference TRBV3-1 and TRBJ2-6, is DTAVSQTPKYLVTQMGNDKSIKCEQNLGHDTMYWYKQDSKKFLKIMFSYNNKELIINETVPNRFSPKSPDKAHLNLHINSLELGDSAVYFCASSQAGDLSGANVLTFGAGSRLTVL.

The gene calls are TRBV5-1 and TRBJ1-5, with TRBD1 matching over 10 bases. J gave up 9 bases and V 3 bases, and 6 bases lay outside the gene matches. Germline CDR1 reads SGHRS; CDR2 reads YFSETQ. The CDR3 spans 14 residues. For the CDR3, the DNA is TGCGCCAGCAGCTGGACAGGGGGGGGCTGGCCCCAGCATTTT. It encodes CASSWTGGGWPQHF.

This chain connects TRBV5-5 to TRBJ1-2, with TRBD1 matching 8 bases. The length of the CDR3 is 16 residues. Trimming took 3 bases from V and 4 from J; bases not matched to a gene: 11. Germline CDR1 SGHKS, CDR2 YYEKEE (reference sequence). The CDR3 DNA is TGTGCCAGCAGCTCGGGGGTAGGACAGGGCCTCTATGGCTACACCTTC. It translates to CASSSGVGQGLYGYTF.

The V and J genes are TRBV2 and TRBJ1-4; D gene uncertain. Germline V lookup: CDR1 SNHLY, CDR2 FYNNEI. This CDR3 has 14 amino acids. The V and J ends lost 4 bases and 0 bases respectively, with 6 bases between them. The CDR3 sequence is CASSVIATNEKLFF. In DNA, the CDR3 is TGTGCCAGCAGTGTAATCGCAACTAATGAAAAACTGTTTTTT.

V and J are TRBV10-2 and TRBJ2-5; tentatively, D is TRBD2 (6 bases). Germline assignment: CDR1 WSHSY and CDR2 SAAADI. The germline V and J ends were trimmed by 7 bases and 2 bases, with 11 bases remaining between them. The CDR3 is 13 amino acids. CDR3 amino acids: CASTPAGQETQYF. As DNA, the CDR3 is TGCGCCAGCACCCCAGCGGGTCAAGAGACCCAGTACTTC.

This clonotype was counted a single time. The V gene is TRBV6-5, the J gene TRBJ1-3, with no clear D. Germline lookup yields CDR1 MNHEY and CDR2 SVGAGI. CDR3 length equals 15 residues. V dropped 4 bases and J dropped 2 bases, with 12 bases sitting between them. The CDR3 coding sequence is TGTGCCAGCAGTTTCGCAGGCGATACTGGAAACACCATATATTTT. This encodes CASSFAGDTGNTIYF.

The V gene is TRBV20-1, the J gene TRBJ2-2; 13 positions agree with TRBD2. V lost 2 bases and J lost 0; bases outside the gene matches: 6. CDR3 length equals 18 residues. The germline V gene has CDR1 DFQATT and CDR2 SNEGSKA (reference sequence). The CDR3 sequence: CSARLTSGGQANTGELFF. In nucleotides, the CDR3 is TGCAGTGCTAGATTGACTAGCGGGGGGCAAGCGAACACCGGGGAGCTGTTTTTT.

This clonotype came up a few times. V and J are TRBV5-1 and TRBJ2-5; D possibly corresponds to TRBD2 (6 bases). The CDR3 sequence is 15 residues long. CDR1 is SGHRS and CDR2 is YFSETQ in the germline V gene. V was trimmed by 4 bases and J by 2 bases, leaving 15 bases between them. CDR3 in DNA: TGCGCCAGCAGCCCCCTCGAACGGGGGCAAGAGACCCAGTACTTC. This sequence encodes CASSPLERGQETQYF.